The 28 T cell receptor beta chains presented below share a single source sample, sequenced in a study of blood T cell repertoires in COVID-19. Using immunoSEQ multiplex PCR, the repertoire was profiled, and TCRdb retains in-frame clones only, with some absent. Of some 70,000 clones detected, about nine tenths appear once; the ten largest clones hold roughly 14%. The sample taken for sequencing was peripheral blood. These receptors were obtained from a human donor with active COVID-19. The donor label of this sample is uncertain.

This clone was observed a handful of times. The chain uses TRBV2 and TRBJ2-7; D may be TRBD1 (7 bases). Trimming took off 7 bases at V and 6 bases at J, with 16 bases between the two ends. Germline V lookup: CDR1 SNHLY, CDR2 FYNNEI. The CDR3 runs to 13 residues. CDR3 in DNA: TGTGCCAGCAATAACAGGGGAGGCTCCGAGCAGTACTTC. Encoded protein: CASNNRGGSEQYF.

This clone was found once. The genes are TRBV27 and TRBJ2-7, with 7 bases that match TRBD2. The germline V gene has CDR1 MNHEY and CDR2 SMNVEV (reference sequence). V lost 4 bases, J lost 6 bases, and 9 bases stayed unmatched. CDR3 length: 14 amino acids. In DNA, the CDR3 is TGTGCCAGCAGTTGGGGGGGGTCGGGCTCCGAGCAGTACTTC. Translation: CASSWGGSGSEQYF.

V is TRBV6-2 or TRBV6-3 and J is TRBJ2-4; D gene unclear. The CDR3 loop spans 17 amino acids. Germline CDR1 MNHEY, CDR2 SVGEGT. V lost 2 bases and J lost 2, with 16 bases in between. CDR3 sequence (DNA): TGTGCCAGCAGTTACAGCGCGAGCTCTCTAACCAAAAACATTCAGTACTTC. Its translation is CASSYSASSLTKNIQYF.

The chain employs TRBV24-1 and TRBJ2-3; 10 bases line up with TRBD2. The V segment lost 9 bases and the J segment 7 bases; nucleotides outside the gene matches: 6. This CDR3 contains 13 residues. CDR1 and CDR2 (germline): KGHDR, SFDVKD. The CDR3 region has the DNA TGTGCCACCGGGACTAGCGATCGTTATACGCAGTATTTT. Its translation is CATGTSDRYTQYF.

The gene calls are TRBV19 and TRBJ1-5; D is possibly TRBD1 (5 bases). Germline CDR1 LNHDA, CDR2 SQIVND (reference sequence). The CDR3 runs 13 residues. V dropped 3 bases and J dropped 4 bases, with 7 bases sitting between them. As DNA, the CDR3 is TGTGCCAGTAGTATCGGGGGGAATCAGCCCCAGCATTTT. Translating gives CASSIGGNQPQHF. Full variable domain (rest looked up from reference TRBV19 and TRBJ1-5): DGGITQSPKYLFRKEGQNVTLSCEQNLNHDAMYWYRQDPGQGLRLIYYSQIVNDFQKGDIAEGYSVSREKKESFPLTVTSAQKNPTAFYLCASSIGGNQPQHFGDGTRLSIL.

The V call is TRBV24-1, the J call TRBJ1-5; tentative D call: TRBD1 (5 bases). The V gene lost 2 bases and the J gene lost 4 bases, with 8 bases spanning the gap. The CDR3 spans 14 residues. Germline values: CDR1 KGHDR, CDR2 SFDVKD. Here the CDR3 reads CATSDSAGNQPQHF. CDR3 nucleotides: TGTGCCACCAGTGATTCGGCAGGGAATCAGCCCCAGCATTTT.

The V call is TRBV20-1, the J call TRBJ2-1, with D possibly TRBD1 on 7 matching bases. The CDR3 is 15 amino acids. Trimming shortened V by 3 bases and J by 3 bases, and 15 bases separated the two germline ends. The germline gives CDR1 DFQATT, CDR2 SNEGSKA (reference sequence). CDR3 coding DNA: TGCAGTGCTAGTGGAGGAGGGGGCCACTACAATGAGCAGTTCTTC. Its translation: CSASGGGGHYNEQFF.

This clone has a handful of counts. CDR3: CASSQDWGRGTDTQYF. CDR3 nucleotide sequence: TGCGCCAGCAGCCAAGATTGGGGGCGAGGCACAGATACGCAGTATTTT. The chain recombines TRBV4-3 with TRBJ2-3; maybe TRBD1 (6 bases). The length of the CDR3 is 16 residues. Germline CDR1 reads LGHNA; CDR2 reads YSLEER. V lost 0 bases, J lost 1 base, and 11 bases lay in between.

The chain links TRBV5-1 to TRBJ2-3; 10 positions match TRBD1. CDR1 and CDR2 from the germline V gene are SGHRS and YFSETQ. CDR3 length equals 15 residues. V was clipped by 4 bases and J by 4 bases; unmatched bases: 6. The DNA of the CDR3 is TGCGCCAGCAGCCCGACCGGGACAGGGGCAGATACGCAGTATTTT. Translation: CASSPTGTGADTQYF.

The rearrangement uses TRBV4-3 and TRBJ1-4; possibly TRBD1 for D (5 bases). There are 13 residues in the CDR3. Germline CDR1 reads LGHNA; CDR2 reads YSLEER. Trimming cost V 5 bases and J 5 bases, with 9 bases left between them. CDR3 DNA sequence: TGCGCCAGCAGCAGGGGAACAAATGAAAAACTGTTTTTT. It encodes CASSRGTNEKLFF.

V is TRBV11-3 and J is TRBJ2-1; TRBD2 aligns across 14 bases. This CDR3 is built from 19 residues. Germline V gene sequence: CDR1 SGHNT, CDR2 YENEEA. Losses at the gene ends were 1 base for V and 4 bases for J; bases not matched to a gene: 9. CDR3 in DNA: TGTGCCAGCAGCTTAGTTGGGACTAGCGGGAGTCAACCTTACAATGAGCAGTTCTTC. Protein sequence: CASSLVGTSGSQPYNEQFF.

This chain joins TRBV19 and TRBJ2-7, with D maybe TRBD1 (6 bases). V dropped 4 bases and J dropped 5 bases, with 12 bases sitting between them. The CDR3 has 13 residues. Germline V lookup: CDR1 LNHDA, CDR2 SQIVND (reference sequence). The CDR3 DNA follows: TGTGCCAGTAGTACCCAGGGGAATGACGAGCAGTACTTC. This encodes CASSTQGNDEQYF.

The rearrangement links TRBV5-8 to TRBJ2-3; 9 nucleotides agree with TRBD2. The V gene end was trimmed by 2 bases and the J gene end by 4 bases; junction bases not matched to a gene: 2. The CDR3 has 14 amino acids. CDR1 SGHTS and CDR2 YDEGEE come from the germline V gene. CDR3 loop: CASSFAGGPDTQYF. The DNA of the CDR3 is TGTGCCAGCAGCTTTGCGGGGGGGCCAGATACGCAGTATTTT.

The chain employs TRBV18 and TRBJ2-7; the D is unclear. CDR1 KGHSH and CDR2 LQKENI come from the germline V gene. Trimming shortened V by 4 bases and J by 5 bases, and 9 bases separated the two germline ends. The CDR3 is made up of 12 amino acids. This CDR3 is CASSHQSHEQYF. CDR3 DNA: TGTGCCAGCTCACATCAAAGCCACGAGCAGTACTTC.

The V gene is TRBV18, the J gene TRBJ2-4; D uncertain. The germline gives CDR1 KGHSH, CDR2 LQKENI. The CDR3 sequence is 15 residues long. Trimming pared 0 bases from V and 0 bases from J, leaving 6 bases between. CDR3 in amino acids: CASSPPSAAKNIQYF. CDR3 sequence (DNA): TGTGCCAGCTCACCACCCAGCGCAGCCAAAAACATTCAGTACTTC.

The chain uses TRBV6-5 and TRBJ2-4; D may be TRBD2 (6 bases). Trimming shortened V by 6 bases and J by 5 bases, and 11 bases separated the two germline ends. Germline CDR1 MNHEY, CDR2 SVGAGI. This CDR3 has 13 residues. CDR3 DNA sequence: TGTGCCAGCAGCGCGACGGGGGAAAACATTCAGTACTTC. Its translation is CASSATGENIQYF.

V and J are TRBV19 and TRBJ2-6; weak D call: TRBD2 (6 bases). This CDR3 region has 13 residues. Germline CDR1 is LNHDA and CDR2 is SQIVND (reference sequence). V lost 8 bases and J lost 2, with 7 bases in between. CDR3 loop: CASGGTGANVLTF. CDR3 bases: TGTGCCAGTGGCGGGACTGGGGCCAACGTCCTGACTTTC.

The chain combines TRBV30 with TRBJ2-5; D could derive from TRBD1 or TRBD2 (5 bases each). Germline V gene data show CDR1 as GTSNPN and CDR2 as SVGIG (reference sequence). Deletions cut 7 bases from V and 2 bases from J, with 11 bases between. This CDR3 has 12 amino acids. The CDR3 nucleotides are TGTGCCTCGGGACGGTCTCAAGAGACCCAGTACTTC. Translation gives CASGRSQETQYF.

This sequence joins TRBV7-2 and TRBJ2-5; D is perhaps TRBD1 (5 bases). This CDR3 region has 14 residues. In germline, CDR1 is SGHTA, CDR2 FQGNSA. Trimming stripped 9 bases from V and 5 bases from J, with 19 bases between. Written as DNA, the CDR3 is TGTGCCAGTACCGCGCAGGGTGGAAGGGAGACCCAGTACTTC. This gives the protein CASTAQGGRETQYF.

The rearrangement joins TRBV7-6 to TRBJ2-1, with TRBD1 identical over 8 bases. Germline loops: CDR1 SGHVS, CDR2 FNYEAQ. The CDR3 loop spans 18 amino acids. The trim removed 2 bases at V and 4 bases at J, leaving 13 bases unmatched. The CDR3 region is CASSLSGTGGPSYNEQFF. CDR3 bases: TGTGCCAGCAGCTTATCCGGCACAGGGGGTCCCTCTTACAATGAGCAGTTCTTC.

The chain has TRBV11-2 and TRBJ2-7, with 8 bases identical to TRBD2. The CDR3 has 18 residues. The V gene's germline CDR1 is SGHAT and CDR2 FQNNGV. The V and J ends lost 2 bases and 3 bases, in that order; junction bases with no gene match: 15. The CDR3 sequence: CASSLTTLPSGSIYEQYF. The DNA of the CDR3 is TGTGCCAGCAGCTTAACTACCCTCCCCAGCGGGAGTATCTACGAGCAGTACTTC.

CDR3 sequence (DNA): TGTGCCAGCAGGGGGACTGTTTCCTACGAGCAGTACTTC. Encoded protein: CASRGTVSYEQYF. This sequence joins TRBV25-1 and TRBJ2-7; D possibly corresponds to TRBD2 (6 bases). Germline CDR1 is MGHDK and CDR2 is SYGVNS. V lost 6 bases, J lost 1 base, and 10 bases lay in between. The CDR3 loop spans 13 amino acids.

This chain links TRBV15 with TRBJ2-3; 7 nucleotides line up with TRBD1. The CDR3 loop spans 14 amino acids. J lost 2 bases, V lost 3 bases, and 2 bases had no gene match. The germline V gene encodes CDR1 LNHNV and CDR2 YYDKDF (reference sequence). CDR3 nucleotide sequence: TGTGCCACCAGCAGGGGGACAGACACAGATACGCAGTATTTT. It translates to CATSRGTDTDTQYF.

The chain recombines TRBV27 with TRBJ1-2; no definite D call. The germline V gene has CDR1 MNHEY and CDR2 SMNVEV (reference sequence). The CDR3 has 14 amino acids. Trimming pared 5 bases from V and 3 bases from J, leaving 13 bases between. The DNA for the CDR3 is TGTGCCAGCAGTGCCGCGGGATCCTACTATGGCTACACCTTC. Translated: CASSAAGSYYGYTF.

This sequence joins TRBV10-3 and TRBJ2-2, with D possibly being TRBD2 (7 bases). Trimming removed 4 bases from V and 1 base from J, with 13 bases in between. CDR3 length: 16 amino acids. The germline V gene has CDR1 ENHRY and CDR2 SYGVKD. CDR3 in DNA: TGTGCCATCAGTGGCTCGGGGGGCCGGAACACCGGGGAGCTGTTTTTT. Protein: CAISGSGGRNTGELFF.

The genes are TRBV4-1 and TRBJ2-2; 8 bases align to TRBD1. The CDR3 runs 16 residues. The germline gives CDR1 MGHRA, CDR2 YSYEKL. V shed 3 bases and J 1 base; nucleotides not matched to a gene: 4. The DNA for the CDR3 is TGCGCCAGCAGCCAGGATGACAGGGGGAACACCGGGGAGCTGTTTTTT. This encodes CASSQDDRGNTGELFF.

This sequence joins TRBV7-2 and TRBJ2-2; 12 bases agree with TRBD2. CDR1 and CDR2 (germline): SGHTA, FQGNSA. V gave up 4 bases and J gave up 6 bases; unmatched junction bases: 9. CDR3 length: 17 amino acids. The CDR3 loop is CASSSYASGRAPGELFF. CDR3 coding DNA: TGTGCCAGCAGCTCGTATGCTAGCGGGAGGGCCCCCGGGGAGCTGTTTTTT.

As regards this clone: The junction and the germline gene differ at one end; a read error may be behind it. The rearrangement uses TRBV15 and TRBJ2-3; D is unclear. Germline V CDR1 and CDR2: LNHNV, YYDKDF (reference sequence). This CDR3 has 12 amino acids. In DNA, the CDR3 is TGTGCCGCCAGCCAGAGGCCAGATACGCAGTATTTT. Protein: CAASQRPDTQYF.